This T cell receptor (beta chain) is from a study of neoadjuvant anti-PD-1 for oral cavity cancer. Study as a whole: Patients without progression received a fourth nivolumab dose around day 43, then surgical resection on days 50-56.

Comment on this clone: The antigen is unknown.

Time point in this sample: after neoadjuvant nivolumab, at surgical resection. TCRdb keeps only in-frame clones here, not all; method: immunoSEQ multiplex PCR. The sample records 25,000 to 40,000 clones, about 80% being singletons. Per germline, CDR1 SGHTA and CDR2 FQGNSA. The CDR3 extends over 15 amino acids. J gave up 4 bases and V 4 bases, and 8 bases lay outside the gene matches. Regarding the study as a whole: Non-responders to neoadjuvant nivolumab had significantly more clonal PBMC T cells than responders. Each response group had just a few patients in TCR analyses. Pretreatment Treg/Th17 ratio correlated inversely with post-treatment tumor clonality.

This receptor was identified in a person aged 35-80 years with oral cavity squamous cell carcinoma. Sequences were derived from PBMCs, sampled after nivolumab (anti-PD-1) treatment. The chain couples TRBV7-2 to TRBJ2-7; 9 bases align to TRBD1. CDR3 amino acids: CASSSFGTGPYEQYF. The CDR3, as DNA: TGTGCCAGCAGCTCCTTCGGGACAGGGCCATACGAGCAGTACTTC.